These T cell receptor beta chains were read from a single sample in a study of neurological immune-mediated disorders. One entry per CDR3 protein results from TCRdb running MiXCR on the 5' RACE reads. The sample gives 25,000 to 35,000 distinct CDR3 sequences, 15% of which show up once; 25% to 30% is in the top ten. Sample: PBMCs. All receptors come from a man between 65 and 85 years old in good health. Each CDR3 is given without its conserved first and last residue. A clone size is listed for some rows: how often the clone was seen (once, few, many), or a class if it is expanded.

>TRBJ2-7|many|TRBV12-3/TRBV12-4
ASHAKGIYEQY
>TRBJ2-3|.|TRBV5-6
ARSLQHITDTQN
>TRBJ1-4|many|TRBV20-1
SALVGETNEKLF
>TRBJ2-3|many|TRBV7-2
ASSFAGTSGRINTDTQY
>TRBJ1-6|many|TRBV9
ASSAFRGTGGSPLH
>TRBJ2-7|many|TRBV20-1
SAVRDGSREQY
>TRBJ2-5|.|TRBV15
ATSRVTGQAQETQY
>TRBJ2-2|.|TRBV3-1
ASPGQGVAGELF
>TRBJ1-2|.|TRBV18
ASSRGAAYGYT
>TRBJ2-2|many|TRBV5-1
ASSLAQGLDTGELF
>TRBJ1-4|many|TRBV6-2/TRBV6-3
ASSSAAKEKLF
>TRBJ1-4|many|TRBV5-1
ASSFQGPPNEKLF
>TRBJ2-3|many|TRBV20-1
SVPPGDGGTDTQY
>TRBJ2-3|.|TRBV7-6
ASSIPWGTDMQY
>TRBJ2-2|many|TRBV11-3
AITDKLRTGELF